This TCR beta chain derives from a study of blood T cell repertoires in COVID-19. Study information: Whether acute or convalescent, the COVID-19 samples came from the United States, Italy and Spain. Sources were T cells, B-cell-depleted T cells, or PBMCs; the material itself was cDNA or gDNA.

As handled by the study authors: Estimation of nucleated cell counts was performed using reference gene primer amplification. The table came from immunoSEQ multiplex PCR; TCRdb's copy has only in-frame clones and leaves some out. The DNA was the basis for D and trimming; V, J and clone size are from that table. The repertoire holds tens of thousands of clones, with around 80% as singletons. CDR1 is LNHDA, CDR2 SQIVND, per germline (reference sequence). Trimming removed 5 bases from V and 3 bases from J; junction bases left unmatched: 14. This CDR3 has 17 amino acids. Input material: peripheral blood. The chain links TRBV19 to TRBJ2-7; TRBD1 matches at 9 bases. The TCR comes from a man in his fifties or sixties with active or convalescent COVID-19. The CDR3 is CASSGVVLTGGSYEQYF. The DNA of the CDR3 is TGTGCCAGTAGTGGAGTCGTCCTGACAGGGGGGAGCTACGAGCAGTACTTC.